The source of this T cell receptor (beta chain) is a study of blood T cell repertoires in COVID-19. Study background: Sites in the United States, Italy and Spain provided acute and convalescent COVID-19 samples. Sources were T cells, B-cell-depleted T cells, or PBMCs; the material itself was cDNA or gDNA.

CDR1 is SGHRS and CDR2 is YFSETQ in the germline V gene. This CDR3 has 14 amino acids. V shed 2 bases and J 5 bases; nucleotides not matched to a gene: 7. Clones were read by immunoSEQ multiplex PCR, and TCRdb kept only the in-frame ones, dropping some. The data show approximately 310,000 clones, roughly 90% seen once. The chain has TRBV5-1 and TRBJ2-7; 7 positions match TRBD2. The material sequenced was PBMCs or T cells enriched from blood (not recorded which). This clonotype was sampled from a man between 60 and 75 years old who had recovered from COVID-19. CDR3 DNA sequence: TGCGCCAGCAGCTTCGGGGGGAGAGGCGACGAGCAGTACTTC. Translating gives CASSFGGRGDEQYF.